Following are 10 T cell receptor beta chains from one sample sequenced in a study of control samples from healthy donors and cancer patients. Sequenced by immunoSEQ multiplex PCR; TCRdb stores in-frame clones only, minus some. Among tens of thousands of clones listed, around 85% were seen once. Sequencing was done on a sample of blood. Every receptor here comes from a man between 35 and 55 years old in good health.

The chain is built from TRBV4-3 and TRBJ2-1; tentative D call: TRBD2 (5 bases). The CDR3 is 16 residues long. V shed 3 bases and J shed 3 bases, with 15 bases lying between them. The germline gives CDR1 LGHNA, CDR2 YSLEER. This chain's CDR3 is CASSHVGLRDYNEQFF. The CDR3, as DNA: TGCGCCAGCAGCCATGTTGGGCTGAGGGACTACAATGAGCAGTTCTTC.

CDR3 protein: CASSLSSGGNTIYF. The CDR3 bases are TGTGCCAGCAGTTTATCCTCCGGGGGAAACACCATATATTTT. The V call is TRBV28, the J call TRBJ1-3; D is ambiguous. There are 14 residues in the CDR3. Germline CDR1 is MDHEN and CDR2 is SYDVKM. Trimming left V 1 base short and J 4 bases short, with 8 bases between.

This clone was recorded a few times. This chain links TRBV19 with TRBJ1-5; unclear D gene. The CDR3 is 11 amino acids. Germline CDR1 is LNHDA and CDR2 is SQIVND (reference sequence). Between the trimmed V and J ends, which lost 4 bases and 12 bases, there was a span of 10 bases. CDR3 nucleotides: TGTGCCAGTAGTAGGGCCCAGATCCAGCATTTT. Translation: CASSRAQIQHF. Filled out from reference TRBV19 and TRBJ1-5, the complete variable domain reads DGGITQSPKYLFRKEGQNVTLSCEQNLNHDAMYWYRQDPGQGLRLIYYSQIVNDFQKGDIAEGYSVSREKKESFPLTVTSAQKNPTAFYLCASSRAQIQHFGDGTRLSIL.

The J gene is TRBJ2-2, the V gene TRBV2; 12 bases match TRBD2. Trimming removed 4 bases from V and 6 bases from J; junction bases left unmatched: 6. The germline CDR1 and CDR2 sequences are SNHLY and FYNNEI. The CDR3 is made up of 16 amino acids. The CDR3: CASSASGRAGPGELFF. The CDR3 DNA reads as TGTGCCAGCAGTGCTAGCGGGAGGGCTGGTCCCGGGGAGCTGTTTTTT.

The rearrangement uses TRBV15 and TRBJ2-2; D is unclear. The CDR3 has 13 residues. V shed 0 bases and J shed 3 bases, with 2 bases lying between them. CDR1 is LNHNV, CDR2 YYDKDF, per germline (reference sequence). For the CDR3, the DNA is TGTGCCACCAGCAGAGATCACACCGGGGAGCTGTTTTTT. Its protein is CATSRDHTGELFF.

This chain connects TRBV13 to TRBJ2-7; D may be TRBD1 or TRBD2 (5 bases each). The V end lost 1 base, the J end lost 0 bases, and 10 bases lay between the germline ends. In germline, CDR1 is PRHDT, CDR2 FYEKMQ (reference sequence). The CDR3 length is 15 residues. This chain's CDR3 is CASSLEGESSYEQYF. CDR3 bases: TGTGCCAGCAGCTTAGAAGGGGAGAGCTCCTACGAGCAGTACTTC.

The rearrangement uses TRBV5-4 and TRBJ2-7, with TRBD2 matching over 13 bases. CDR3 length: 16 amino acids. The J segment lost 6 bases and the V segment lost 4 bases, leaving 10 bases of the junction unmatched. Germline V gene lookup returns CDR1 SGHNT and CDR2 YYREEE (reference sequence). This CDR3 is CASSLGTSGARGEQYF. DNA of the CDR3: TGTGCCAGCAGCCTAGGGACTAGCGGGGCCCGGGGCGAGCAGTACTTC.

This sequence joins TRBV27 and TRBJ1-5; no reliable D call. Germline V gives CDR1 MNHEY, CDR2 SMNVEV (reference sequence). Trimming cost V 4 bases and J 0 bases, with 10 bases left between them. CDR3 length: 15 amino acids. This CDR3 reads CASSSDWLSNQPQHF. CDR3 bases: TGTGCCAGCAGTTCGGACTGGCTTAGCAATCAGCCCCAGCATTTT.

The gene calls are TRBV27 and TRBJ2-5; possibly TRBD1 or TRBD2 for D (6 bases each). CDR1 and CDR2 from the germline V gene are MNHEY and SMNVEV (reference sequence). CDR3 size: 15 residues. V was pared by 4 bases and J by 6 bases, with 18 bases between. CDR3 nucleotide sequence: TGTGCCAGCAGTTCACCGGGGGCTAGGGGCAAGACCCAGTACTTC. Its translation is CASSSPGARGKTQYF.

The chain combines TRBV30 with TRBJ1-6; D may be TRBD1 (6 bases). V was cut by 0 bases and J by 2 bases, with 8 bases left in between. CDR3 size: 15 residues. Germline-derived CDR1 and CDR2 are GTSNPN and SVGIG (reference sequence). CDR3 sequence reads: CAWSVGQTYNSPLHF. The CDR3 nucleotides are TGTGCCTGGAGTGTAGGACAGACCTATAATTCACCCCTCCACTTT.